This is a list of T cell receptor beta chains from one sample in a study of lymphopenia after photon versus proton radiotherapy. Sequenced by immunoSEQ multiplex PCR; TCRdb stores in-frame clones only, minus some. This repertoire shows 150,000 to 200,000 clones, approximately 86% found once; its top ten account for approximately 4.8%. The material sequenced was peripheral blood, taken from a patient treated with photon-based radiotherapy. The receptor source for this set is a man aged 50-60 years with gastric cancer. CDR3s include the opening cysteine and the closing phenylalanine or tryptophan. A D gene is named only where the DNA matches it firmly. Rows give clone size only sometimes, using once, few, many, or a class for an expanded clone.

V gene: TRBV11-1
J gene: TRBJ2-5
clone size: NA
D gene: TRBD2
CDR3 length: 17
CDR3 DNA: TGTGCCAGCAGCTTAGCCGGGACTAGCGGGGGAAGGGAGACCCAGTACTTC
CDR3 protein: CASSLAGTSGGRETQYF

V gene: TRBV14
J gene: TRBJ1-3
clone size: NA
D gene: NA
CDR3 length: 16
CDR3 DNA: TGTGCCAGCAGCCGGACCGTTACCAACTCTGGAAACACCATATATTTT
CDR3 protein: CASSRTVTNSGNTIYF

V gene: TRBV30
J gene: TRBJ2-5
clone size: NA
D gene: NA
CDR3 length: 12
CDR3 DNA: TGTGCCTGGAGAAGCGACACGGAGACCCAGTACTTC
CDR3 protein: CAWRSDTETQYF

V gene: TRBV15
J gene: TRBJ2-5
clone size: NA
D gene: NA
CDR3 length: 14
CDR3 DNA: TGTGCCACCAGCAGAGATCCAGGGGAAGAGACCCAGTACTTC
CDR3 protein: CATSRDPGEETQYF

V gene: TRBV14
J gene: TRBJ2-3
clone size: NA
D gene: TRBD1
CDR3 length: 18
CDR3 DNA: TGTGCCAGCAGCCAATGCGACAGGGGCGGAAAGGTCACAGATACGCAGTATTTT
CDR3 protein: CASSQCDRGGKVTDTQYF

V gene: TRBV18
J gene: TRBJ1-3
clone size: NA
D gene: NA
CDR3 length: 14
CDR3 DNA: TGTGCCAGCTCTGCTTGGGGGGAAGGAAACACCATATATTTT
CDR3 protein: CASSAWGEGNTIYF

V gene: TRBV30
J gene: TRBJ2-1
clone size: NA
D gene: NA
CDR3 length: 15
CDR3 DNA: TGTGCCTGGAGTAAAGGGGGGACCGCCCATGGTGAGCAGTTCTTC
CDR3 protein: CAWSKGGTAHGEQFF

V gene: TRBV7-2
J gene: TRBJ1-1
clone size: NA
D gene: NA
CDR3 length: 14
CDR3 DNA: TGTGCCAGCAGCTTGGATCAGAGTCGCACTGAAGCTTTCTTT
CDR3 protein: CASSLDQSRTEAFF

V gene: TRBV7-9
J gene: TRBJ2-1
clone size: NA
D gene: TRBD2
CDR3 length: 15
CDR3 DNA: TGTGCCAGCAGCTTAATACTAGCGGGTTACAATGAGCAGTTCTTC
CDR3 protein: CASSLILAGYNEQFF

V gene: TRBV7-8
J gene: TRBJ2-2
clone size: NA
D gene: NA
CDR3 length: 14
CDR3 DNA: TGTGCCAGCACCCTAGGCGGCAGCGCCGGGGAGCTGTTTTTT
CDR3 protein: CASTLGGSAGELFF

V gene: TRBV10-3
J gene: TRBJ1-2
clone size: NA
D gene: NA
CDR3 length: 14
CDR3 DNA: TGTGCCATCAGTGACCCCCGGGACGGCTATGGCTACACCTTC
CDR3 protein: CAISDPRDGYGYTF

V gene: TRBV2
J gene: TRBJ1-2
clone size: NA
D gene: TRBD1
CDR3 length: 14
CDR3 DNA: TGTGCCAGCAGTGAGACAGGGGGCGGCTATGGCTACACCTTC
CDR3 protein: CASSETGGGYGYTF

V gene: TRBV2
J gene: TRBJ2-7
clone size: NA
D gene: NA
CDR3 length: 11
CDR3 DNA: TGTGCCAGCAGTGGGGACTACGAGCAGTACTTC
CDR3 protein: CASSGDYEQYF

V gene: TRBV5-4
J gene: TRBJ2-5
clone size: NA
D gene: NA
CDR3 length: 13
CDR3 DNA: TGTGCCAGCAGCTTGTGGCAGAGGGAGACCCAGTACTTC
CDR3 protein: CASSLWQRETQYF

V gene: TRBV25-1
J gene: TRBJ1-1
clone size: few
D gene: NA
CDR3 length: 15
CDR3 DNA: TGTGCCAGCAGTGCCTCGGGATACAAGAACACTGAAGCTTTCTTT
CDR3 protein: CASSASGYKNTEAFF

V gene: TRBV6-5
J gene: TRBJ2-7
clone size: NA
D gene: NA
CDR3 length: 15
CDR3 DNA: TGTGCCAGCAGTTACTCCGGGACTTTTCCCTACGAGCAGTACTTC
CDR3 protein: CASSYSGTFPYEQYF

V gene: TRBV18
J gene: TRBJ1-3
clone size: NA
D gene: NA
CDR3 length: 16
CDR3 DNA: TGTGCCAGCTCACCGGGACCGCTCTTCTCTGGAAACACCATATATTTT
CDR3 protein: CASSPGPLFSGNTIYF

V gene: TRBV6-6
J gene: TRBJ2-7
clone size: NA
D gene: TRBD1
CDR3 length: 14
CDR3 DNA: TGTGCCAGCAGTTACCGGCAGGGGGCTGCCGAGCAGTACTTC
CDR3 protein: CASSYRQGAAEQYF

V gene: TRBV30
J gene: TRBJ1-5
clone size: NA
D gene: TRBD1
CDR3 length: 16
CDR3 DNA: TGTGCCTGGAGTGTATTCAGGGGGCGCCGCAATCAGCCCCAGCATTTT
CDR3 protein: CAWSVFRGRRNQPQHF

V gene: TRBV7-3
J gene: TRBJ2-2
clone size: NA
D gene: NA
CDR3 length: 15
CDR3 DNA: TGTGCCAGCAGCTTAGGGAATGCCTCGCCCGGGGAGCTGTTTTTT
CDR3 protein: CASSLGNASPGELFF

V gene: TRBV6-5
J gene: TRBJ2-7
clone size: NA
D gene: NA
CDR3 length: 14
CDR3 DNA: TGTGCCAGCGCAACCCCCGGGGGAAACTACGAGCAGTACTTC
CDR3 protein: CASATPGGNYEQYF

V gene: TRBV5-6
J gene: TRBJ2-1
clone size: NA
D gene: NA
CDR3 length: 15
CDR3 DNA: TGTGCCAGCAGCTTTGATGGAAGGGGGAGCAATGAGCAGTTCTTC
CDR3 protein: CASSFDGRGSNEQFF

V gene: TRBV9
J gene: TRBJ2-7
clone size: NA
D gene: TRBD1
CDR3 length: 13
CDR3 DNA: TGTGCCAGCAGCGTCGGGACAGGGGACGAGCAGTACTTC
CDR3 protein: CASSVGTGDEQYF

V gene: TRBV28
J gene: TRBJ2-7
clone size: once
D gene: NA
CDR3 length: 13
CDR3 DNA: TGTGCCAGCAGTGGACTCCTCCCCTACGAGCAGTACTTC
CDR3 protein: CASSGLLPYEQYF

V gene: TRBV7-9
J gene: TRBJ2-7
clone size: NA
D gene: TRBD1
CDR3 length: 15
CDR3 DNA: TGTGCCAGCAGCTTTACCGGGACAGGAAGCGACGAGCAGTACTTC
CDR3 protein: CASSFTGTGSDEQYF

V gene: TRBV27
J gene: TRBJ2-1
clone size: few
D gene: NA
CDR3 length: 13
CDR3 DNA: TGTGCCAGCAGTTTTGGGTACGGGATAGAGCAGTTCTTC
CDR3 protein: CASSFGYGIEQFF

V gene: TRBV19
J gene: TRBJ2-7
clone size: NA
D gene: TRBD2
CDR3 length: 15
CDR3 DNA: TGTGCCAGTAGTATAGGGCGGGAGAGCTCCTACGAGCAGTACTTC
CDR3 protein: CASSIGRESSYEQYF

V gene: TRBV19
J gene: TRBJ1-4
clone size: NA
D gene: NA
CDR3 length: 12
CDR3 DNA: TGTGCCAGTCGGACGGGAATGAGGGAACTGTTTTTT
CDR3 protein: CASRTGMRELFF

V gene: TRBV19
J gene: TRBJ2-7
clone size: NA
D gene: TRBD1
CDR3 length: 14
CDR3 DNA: TGTGCCAGTAACGACAGGGGTCAAACCTACGAGCAGTACTTC
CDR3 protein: CASNDRGQTYEQYF

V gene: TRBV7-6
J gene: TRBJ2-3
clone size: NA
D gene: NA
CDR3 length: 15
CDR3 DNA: TGTGCCAGCAGCCTCCGAAGGGCGCCCACAGATACGCAGTATTTT
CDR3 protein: CASSLRRAPTDTQYF

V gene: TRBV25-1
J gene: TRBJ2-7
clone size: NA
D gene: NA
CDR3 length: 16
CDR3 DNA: TGTGCCAGCAGTGAAATCCCCGGACAGCCGATCTACGAGCAGTACTTC
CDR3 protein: CASSEIPGQPIYEQYF

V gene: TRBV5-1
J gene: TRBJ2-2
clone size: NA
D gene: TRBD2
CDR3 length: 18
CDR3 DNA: TGCGCCAGCAGCTTATTAACTAGCGGGAGGGCCTACACCGGGGAGCTGTTTTTT
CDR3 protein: CASSLLTSGRAYTGELFF

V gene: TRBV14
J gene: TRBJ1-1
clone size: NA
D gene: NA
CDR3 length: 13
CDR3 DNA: TGTGCCAGCAGCCAGGGGGGGAACACTGAAGCTTTCTTT
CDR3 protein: CASSQGGNTEAFF

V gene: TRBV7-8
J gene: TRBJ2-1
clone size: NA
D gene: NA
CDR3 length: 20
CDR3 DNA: TGTGCCAGCAGACTCGGACCGGGCAGGGCTCTTCGTAGCTCCTACAATGAGCAGTTCTTC
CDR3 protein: CASRLGPGRALRSSYNEQFF

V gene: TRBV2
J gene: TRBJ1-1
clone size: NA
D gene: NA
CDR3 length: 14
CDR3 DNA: TGTGCCAGCACCCTGACCCAGGGGAACACTGAAGCTTTCTTT
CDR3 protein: CASTLTQGNTEAFF

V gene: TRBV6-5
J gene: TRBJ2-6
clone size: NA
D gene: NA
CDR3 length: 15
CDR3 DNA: TGTGCCAGCAGTAGACCCAACTCTGGGGCCAACGTCCTGACTTTC
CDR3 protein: CASSRPNSGANVLTF

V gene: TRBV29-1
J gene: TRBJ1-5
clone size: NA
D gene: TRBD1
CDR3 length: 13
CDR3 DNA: TGCAGCGTACAGGGGAGAGGCAATCAGCCCCAGCATTTT
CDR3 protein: CSVQGRGNQPQHF

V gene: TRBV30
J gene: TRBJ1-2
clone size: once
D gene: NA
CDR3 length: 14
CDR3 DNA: TGTGCCTGGAATCGATTACAGAGGCGCTATGGCTACACCTTC
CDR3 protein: CAWNRLQRRYGYTF

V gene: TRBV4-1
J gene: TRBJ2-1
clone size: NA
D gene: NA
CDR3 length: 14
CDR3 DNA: TGCGCCAGCAGCCGGGACCCGTTGTACAATGAGCAGTTCTTC
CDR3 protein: CASSRDPLYNEQFF

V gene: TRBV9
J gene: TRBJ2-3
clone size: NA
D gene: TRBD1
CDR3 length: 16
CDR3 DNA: TGTGCCAGCAGCGCCCACAGGGGGCAGAGCACAGATACGCAGTATTTT
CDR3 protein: CASSAHRGQSTDTQYF

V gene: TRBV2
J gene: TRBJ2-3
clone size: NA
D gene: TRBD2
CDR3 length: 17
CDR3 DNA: TGTGCCAGCAGTTCGGGACTAGCGGGAGGGACCGCAGATACGCAGTATTTT
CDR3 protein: CASSSGLAGGTADTQYF

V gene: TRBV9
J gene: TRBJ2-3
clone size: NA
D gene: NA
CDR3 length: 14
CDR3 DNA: TGTGCCAGCAGCGGGGGGACTAGCACAGATACGCAGTATTTT
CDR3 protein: CASSGGTSTDTQYF

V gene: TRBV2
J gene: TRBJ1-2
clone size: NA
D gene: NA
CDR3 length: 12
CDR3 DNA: TGTGCCAGCAGTGAGGCCCGGCGGGGCTACACCTTC
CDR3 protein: CASSEARRGYTF

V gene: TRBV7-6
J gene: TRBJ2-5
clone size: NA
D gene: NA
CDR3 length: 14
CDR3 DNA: TGTGCCAGCAGCTTAGAAGCATTTGGGGGGACCCAGTACTTC
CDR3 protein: CASSLEAFGGTQYF